These 10 T cell receptor beta chains came from one sample sequenced in a study. TCRdb passed the RT-PCR reads through MiXCR, listing each CDR3 protein once. The table lists about 700,000 distinct CDR3 sequences, over 12% of them singletons. The specimen was memory CD4+ T cells from blood. These receptors came from a female donor in good health, serving as a healthy control.

Worth noting for this clonotype: A read error may be the cause here, since a much bigger clone is one base away. The chain is built from TRBV20-1 and TRBJ2-7; D is uncertain. The germline V gene encodes CDR1 DFQATT and CDR2 SNEGSKA (reference sequence). Trimming removed 3 bases at V and 3 bases at J, with 12 bases between. The length of the CDR3 is 13 residues. The CDR3 bases are TGCAGTGCTAGCGATATTTCAGGCTACGAGCAGTACTTC. Translation: CSASDISGYEQYF.

This clonotype was picked up a small number of times. V is TRBV7-2 and J is TRBJ2-1; D is perhaps TRBD2 (5 bases). The CDR3 is 12 residues long. Germline lookup yields CDR1 SGHTA and CDR2 FQGNSA. Between the trimmed V and J ends, which lost 5 bases and 8 bases, there was a span of 10 bases. The CDR3 DNA is TGTGCCAGCAGCGCCACTAGGCATGAGCAGTTCTTC. As protein: CASSATRHEQFF.

In this sample, this clonotype turned up many times. The V gene is TRBV20-1, the J gene TRBJ2-7; D may be TRBD1 (5 bases). Germline loops: CDR1 DFQATT, CDR2 SNEGSKA (reference sequence). This CDR3 has 14 amino acids. The V end lost 0 bases, the J end lost 5 bases, and 14 bases lay between the germline ends. CDR3 DNA: TGCAGTGCTAGAGATTGGCTAGTAGGGGACGAGCAGTACTTC. It yields the protein CSARDWLVGDEQYF.

This clonotype was seen more than once but under ten times. The rearrangement joins TRBV4-3 to TRBJ1-1; D is perhaps TRBD1 (5 bases). Germline V gene sequence: CDR1 LGHNA, CDR2 YSLEER. The CDR3 extends over 18 amino acids. Between the trimmed V and J ends, which lost 1 base and 0 bases, there was a span of 18 bases. The CDR3 protein is CASSQVLRWGGVNTEAFF. The CDR3 DNA is TGCGCCAGCAGCCAAGTTCTCCGATGGGGAGGGGTGAACACTGAAGCTTTCTTT.

This clonotype has at least ten counts. The rearrangement joins TRBV20-1 to TRBJ2-7; the match to TRBD1 covers 9 bases. The trim removed 3 bases at V and 2 bases at J, leaving 5 bases unmatched. The germline V gene has CDR1 DFQATT and CDR2 SNEGSKA (reference sequence). The CDR3 spans 14 residues. The CDR3 loop is CSASTGGLPYEQYF. CDR3 DNA: TGCAGTGCTAGTACAGGGGGCCTCCCCTACGAGCAGTACTTC.

Many counts were recorded for this clonotype. V gene TRBV10-3 combines with J gene TRBJ2-1; D unclear. CDR3 size: 12 residues. In germline, CDR1 is ENHRY, CDR2 SYGVKD. V lost 6 bases and J lost 10, with 13 bases in between. The CDR3 loop reads CAISVTDLEQFF. The CDR3, as DNA: TGTGCCATCAGCGTAACCGACCTAGAGCAGTTCTTC.

J is TRBJ2-3 and V is TRBV20-1, with 13 bases that match TRBD2. Germline V lookup: CDR1 DFQATT, CDR2 SNEGSKA (reference sequence). J lost 6 bases, V lost 4 bases, and 4 bases had no gene match. The CDR3 covers 14 residues. The CDR3, as DNA: TGCAGTGCTATACTAGCGGGAGGGCCGGATACGCAGTATTTT. It is translated as CSAILAGGPDTQYF.

This chain connects TRBV7-9 to TRBJ2-3, with TRBD2 identical over 8 bases. Trimming took 1 base from V and 5 from J; bases not matched to a gene: 14. The CDR3 totals 18 residues. Germline CDR1 is SEHNR and CDR2 is FQNEAQ (reference sequence). CDR3 residues: CASSLDQGFGRARDTQYF. The CDR3 nucleotides are TGTGCCAGCAGCTTAGATCAGGGGTTCGGGAGGGCAAGAGATACGCAGTATTTT.

The chain recombines TRBV20-1 with TRBJ2-1; TRBD2 matches at 9 bases. Germline trimming cut 7 bases from V and 4 bases from J; bases unmatched to any gene: 8. The CDR3 has 14 amino acids. Germline CDR1 and CDR2: DFQATT and SNEGSKA (reference sequence). The CDR3 is CSDSKTSGYNEQFF. The CDR3 region has the DNA TGCAGTGATAGTAAGACTAGCGGTTACAATGAGCAGTTCTTC.

The gene calls are TRBV7-2 and TRBJ1-2; D uncertain. V was pared by 5 bases and J by 6 bases, with 22 bases between. The germline V gene encodes CDR1 SGHTA and CDR2 FQGNSA. This CDR3 comprises 16 residues. The CDR3 coding sequence is TGTGCCAGCAGCCCAGGAGTAGGGAGGACGTCGCATGGCTACACCTTC. It specifies CASSPGVGRTSHGYTF.